Listed below are T cell receptor beta chains from one sample, sequenced in a study of metastatic and nonmetastatic thyroid tumors. TCRdb reprocessed the PCR reads using MiXCR. The sample has about 93,000 clones; approximately 12% are singletons. The sequencing input was blood. The receptors originated from a female donor with papillary thyroid cancer or a benign thyroid nodule (not recorded which). Some clones in this sample may be carry-over from other donors' samples. Each CDR3 is given with its conserved first and last residue.

v_call,j_call,cdr3_aa
TRBV6-1,TRBJ1-4,CASSGRAMREKLFF
TRBV6-1,TRBJ2-2,CASSALIKNTGELFF
TRBV15,TRBJ1-2,CATSRGLEVSQYGYTF
TRBV28,TRBJ2-1,CASSNGGGSYNEQFF
TRBV7-2,TRBJ1-1,CASSSQGGWATEAFF
TRBV20-1,TRBJ2-5,CSASRLAAQETQYF
TRBV20-1,TRBJ1-1,CSARDRGDNLRPEAFF
TRBV27,TRBJ1-5,CASSLSPGYQPQHF
TRBV6-2/TRBV6-3,TRBJ2-3,CASSSSVGSTDTQYF
TRBV4-2,TRBJ2-7,CASSQGTSGYEQYF
TRBV5-6,TRBJ2-3,CASRYRGLTDTQYF
TRBV28,TRBJ2-7,CASHSGSMTYEQYF
TRBV10-3,TRBJ1-1,CAISGKGRVESEAFF
TRBV20-1,TRBJ2-5,CSAISFRDRQETQYF
TRBV10-3,TRBJ1-5,CAISAQSNQPQHF
TRBV20-1,TRBJ2-7,CSAGDRGLGKQYF
TRBV6-1,TRBJ1-3,CASRKSGAAGGGNTIYF
TRBV9,TRBJ2-1,CASSEGTLSYNEQFF
TRBV12-3/TRBV12-4,TRBJ2-6,CASSRGAGANVLTF
TRBV6-1,TRBJ2-7,CASSERVGFGGDEQYF
TRBV30,TRBJ2-7,CAWSVGSYEQYF
TRBV2,TRBJ2-7,CASSEPPAYEQYF
TRBV27,TRBJ2-5,CASSPGTSGRETQYF
TRBV19,TRBJ2-7,CASSIVGTGNYEQYF
TRBV11-2,TRBJ2-3,CAISLPRLAGGSDTHYF